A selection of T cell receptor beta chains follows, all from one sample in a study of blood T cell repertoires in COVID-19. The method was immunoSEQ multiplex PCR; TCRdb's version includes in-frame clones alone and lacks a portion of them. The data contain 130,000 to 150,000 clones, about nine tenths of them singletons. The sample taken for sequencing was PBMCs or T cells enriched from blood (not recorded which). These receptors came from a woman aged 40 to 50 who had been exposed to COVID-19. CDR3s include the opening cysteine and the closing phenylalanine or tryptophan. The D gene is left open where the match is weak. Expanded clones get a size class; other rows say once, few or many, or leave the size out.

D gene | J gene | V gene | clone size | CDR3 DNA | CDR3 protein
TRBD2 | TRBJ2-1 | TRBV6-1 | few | TGTGCCAGCAGTGATCCTAGCGGGGGGCACCTTTTCAATGAGCAGTTCTTC | CASSDPSGGHLFNEQFF
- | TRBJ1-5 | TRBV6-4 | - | TGTGCCAGCAGATGCAGGGATTCCAGTCAGCCCCAGCATTTT | CASRCRDSSQPQHF
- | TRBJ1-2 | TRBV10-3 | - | TGTGCCATCAGTGACCCTCCTACTAACTATGGCTACACCTTC | CAISDPPTNYGYTF
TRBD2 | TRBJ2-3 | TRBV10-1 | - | TGCGCCAGCAGTGAGGGACTAGCGGGAGTAGATACGCAGTATTTT | CASSEGLAGVDTQYF
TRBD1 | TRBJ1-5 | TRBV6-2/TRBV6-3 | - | TGTGCCAGCAGTCACTCCGGGACAGGGAGCAATCAGCCCCAGCATTTT | CASSHSGTGSNQPQHF
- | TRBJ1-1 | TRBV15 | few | TGTGCCACCAGCAGAGATCAGGGGATTTACACTGAAGCTTTCTTT | CATSRDQGIYTEAFF
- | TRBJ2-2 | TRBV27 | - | TGTGCCAGCAGTTTAGACTCCCGGGACACCGGGGAGCTGTTTTTT | CASSLDSRDTGELFF
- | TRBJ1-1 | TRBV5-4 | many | TGTGCCAGCAGCTTGGCGGGACTACGAGGGAACACTGAAGCTTTCTTT | CASSLAGLRGNTEAFF
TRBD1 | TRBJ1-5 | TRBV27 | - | TGTGCCAGCAGTGGGGCGGGACAGGGTAGACAGCCCCAGCATTTT | CASSGAGQGRQPQHF
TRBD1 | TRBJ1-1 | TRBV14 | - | TGTGCCAGCAGCCAAGCTTGGGCAGGGGGGCGGAACACTGAAGCTTTCTTT | CASSQAWAGGRNTEAFF
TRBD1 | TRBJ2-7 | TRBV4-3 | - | TGCGCCAGCAGCCAAGATGGGGTGCAGGGGGCCCCCTACGAGCAGTACTTC | CASSQDGVQGAPYEQYF
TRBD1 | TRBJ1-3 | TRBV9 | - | TGTGCCAGCAGCCCTGGGACCAGGGGGGGAAACACCATATATTTT | CASSPGTRGGNTIYF
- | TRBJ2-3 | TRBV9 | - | TGTGCCAGCAGCGTAGAGGTGGCTAGGACAGATACGCAGTATTTT | CASSVEVARTDTQYF
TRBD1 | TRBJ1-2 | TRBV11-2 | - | TGTGCCAGCAGCTTGGCCCGGACAGGGGGTTTCTATGGCTACACCTTC | CASSLARTGGFYGYTF
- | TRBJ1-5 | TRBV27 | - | TGTGCCAGCAATCCAGGACAGTACAATCAGCCCCAGCATTTT | CASNPGQYNQPQHF
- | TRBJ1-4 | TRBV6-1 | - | TGTGCCAGCAGTGAAGTGATTGGGACTGCAACTAATGAAAAACTGTTTTTT | CASSEVIGTATNEKLFF
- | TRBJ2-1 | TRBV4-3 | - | TGCGCCAGCAGCCAAGCGGACAGACTAACCTACAATGAGCAGTTCTTC | CASSQADRLTYNEQFF
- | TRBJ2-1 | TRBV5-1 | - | TGCGCCAGCATGCAGGAAAATGAGCAGTTCTTC | CASMQENEQFF
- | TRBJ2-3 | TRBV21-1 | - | TGTGCCAGCAGCAAATCCGGGACAGTCGCAGATACGCAGTATTTT | CASSKSGTVADTQYF
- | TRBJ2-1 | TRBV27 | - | TGTGCCAGCGGCTTCTCGGGAGAGTACAATGAGCAGTTCTTC | CASGFSGEYNEQFF
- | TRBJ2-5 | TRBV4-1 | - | TGCGCCAGCAGCCATTCACAGGGTCACCAAGAGACCCAGTACTTC | CASSHSQGHQETQYF
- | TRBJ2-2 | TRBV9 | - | TGTGCCAGCAGCAGGGGATCCGGGGAGCTGTTTTTT | CASSRGSGELFF
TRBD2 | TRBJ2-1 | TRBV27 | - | TGTGCCAGCTCCCCTCAAGGGCTAGCGGGAACTAGTGAGCAGTTCTTC | CASSPQGLAGTSEQFF
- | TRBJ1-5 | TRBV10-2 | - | TGCGCCAGCAGTGAGTCGTCAGGGGTCAATCAGCCCCAGCATTTT | CASSESSGVNQPQHF
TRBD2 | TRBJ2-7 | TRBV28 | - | TGTGCCAGCAGTTTGGAGCTAGCGGGAGGATCCTACGAGCAGTACTTC | CASSLELAGGSYEQYF
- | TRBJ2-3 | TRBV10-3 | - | TGTGCCATCAGTGCCGGTAGCACAGATACGCAGTATTTT | CAISAGSTDTQYF
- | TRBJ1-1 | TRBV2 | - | TGTGCCAGCGGGGAGGGCGCTGAAGCTTTCTTT | CASGEGAEAFF
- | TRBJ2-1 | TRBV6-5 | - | TGTGCCAGTTTTTTTAGCTCCTACAATGAGCAGTTCTTC | CASFFSSYNEQFF
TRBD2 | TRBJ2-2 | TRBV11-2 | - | TGTGCCAGCAGCTTACGACTAGCGGGAGTAAGGACCGGGGAGCTGTTTTTT | CASSLRLAGVRTGELFF
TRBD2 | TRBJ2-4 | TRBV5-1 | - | TGCGCCAGCAGCCAAGGACTAGCGGATGTGGACATTCAGTACTTC | CASSQGLADVDIQYF
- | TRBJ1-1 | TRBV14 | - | TGTGCCAGCAGCCCCACCGGGACCCAGGGGACTGAAGCTTTCTTT | CASSPTGTQGTEAFF
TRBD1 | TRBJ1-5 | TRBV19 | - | TGTGCCAGTAGTTGGACAGGGGGACTTCAGCCCCAGCATTTT | CASSWTGGLQPQHF
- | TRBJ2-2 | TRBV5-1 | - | TGCGCCAGCAGGGCCGCAGGGTTCACCGGGGAGCTGTTTTTT | CASRAAGFTGELFF